The clone carrying this T cell receptor (beta chain) was counted at least ten times. Its antigen remains unidentified. The CDR3 totals 15 residues. V lost 5 bases, J lost 6 bases, and 6 bases stayed unmatched. Germline V CDR1 and CDR2: SGHTA, FQGNSA. The record originates from a study of T cell repertoires in cytomegalovirus infection. Study-level information: CMV infection together with matching HLA type was indicated by public TCR beta signatures. Findings of the study overall: Of the TCR beta families, the public ones yielded a cumulative frequency that identified carriers of CMV plus the relevant HLA.

A single record per CDR3 protein comes from TCRdb applying MiXCR to the reads. This table holds around 260,000 distinct CDR3 sequences, roughly 10% found once. The V gene is TRBV7-2, the J gene TRBJ1-5; TRBD1 matches at 11 bases. The sample consisted of PBMCs. This TCR derives from a human donor in good health (CMV status not recorded). Some clones in this sample may be carry-over from other donors' samples. CDR3 in DNA: TGTGCCAGCAGCCAGGGACAGGGGGTTCGTCAGCCCCAGCATTTT. Amino acids: CASSQGQGVRQPQHF.